Listed below are T cell receptor beta chains from one sample, sequenced in a study of blood T cell repertoires in COVID-19. Here immunoSEQ multiplex PCR was the method, and the copy in TCRdb shows in-frame clones only, minus some. The sample has some 48,000 clones, 87% seen once. Input material: peripheral blood. These receptors originate from a woman older than 75 in a cohort sampled during active or convalescent COVID-19. The conserved cysteine and the conserved F or W are not part of the CDR3 here. The order of the fields is J gene, clone size, V gene, CDR3 protein. Not all rows give a size; the values are once, few, many and, for expanded clones, a class.

>TRBJ2-7|NA|TRBV7-2
ASSLDRGSYEQY
>TRBJ2-7|NA|TRBV18
ASSSGQGGPYEQY
>TRBJ2-7|NA|TRBV11-3
ASSLVTGSGSYEQY
>TRBJ2-5|NA|TRBV9
ASSVGDRGETQY
>TRBJ2-1|NA|TRBV5-1
ASSLEPGSMHEQF
>TRBJ2-1|once|TRBV4-1
ASSQDYRSYNEQF
>TRBJ1-3|NA|TRBV6-6
ASTTGAGNTIY
>TRBJ2-1|NA|TRBV19
ASSIAGEHNEQF
>TRBJ2-1|few|TRBV5-1
ASSLAASSSYNEQF
>TRBJ1-5|NA|TRBV6-5
ASSSQGANQPQH
>TRBJ1-1|NA|TRBV3-1/TRBV3-2
ASSQTTGPTEAF
>TRBJ2-5|NA|TRBV5-4
ASSLGSGGYQETQY
>TRBJ1-2|NA|TRBV5-4
ASSPTGTYGYT
>TRBJ1-6|NA|TRBV7-9
ASSWGTGGRNSPLH
>TRBJ2-7|NA|TRBV6-5
ASRSQGSYEQY
>TRBJ2-5|NA|TRBV20-1
SARVFETQY
>TRBJ1-1|NA|TRBV7-9
ASSLTGRTEAF
>TRBJ1-2|NA|TRBV28
ASNRPGQGAQGYT
>TRBJ2-1|NA|TRBV3-1/TRBV3-2
ASSLLVNNEQF
>TRBJ2-2|NA|TRBV12-3/TRBV12-4
ASSLRRTFELF